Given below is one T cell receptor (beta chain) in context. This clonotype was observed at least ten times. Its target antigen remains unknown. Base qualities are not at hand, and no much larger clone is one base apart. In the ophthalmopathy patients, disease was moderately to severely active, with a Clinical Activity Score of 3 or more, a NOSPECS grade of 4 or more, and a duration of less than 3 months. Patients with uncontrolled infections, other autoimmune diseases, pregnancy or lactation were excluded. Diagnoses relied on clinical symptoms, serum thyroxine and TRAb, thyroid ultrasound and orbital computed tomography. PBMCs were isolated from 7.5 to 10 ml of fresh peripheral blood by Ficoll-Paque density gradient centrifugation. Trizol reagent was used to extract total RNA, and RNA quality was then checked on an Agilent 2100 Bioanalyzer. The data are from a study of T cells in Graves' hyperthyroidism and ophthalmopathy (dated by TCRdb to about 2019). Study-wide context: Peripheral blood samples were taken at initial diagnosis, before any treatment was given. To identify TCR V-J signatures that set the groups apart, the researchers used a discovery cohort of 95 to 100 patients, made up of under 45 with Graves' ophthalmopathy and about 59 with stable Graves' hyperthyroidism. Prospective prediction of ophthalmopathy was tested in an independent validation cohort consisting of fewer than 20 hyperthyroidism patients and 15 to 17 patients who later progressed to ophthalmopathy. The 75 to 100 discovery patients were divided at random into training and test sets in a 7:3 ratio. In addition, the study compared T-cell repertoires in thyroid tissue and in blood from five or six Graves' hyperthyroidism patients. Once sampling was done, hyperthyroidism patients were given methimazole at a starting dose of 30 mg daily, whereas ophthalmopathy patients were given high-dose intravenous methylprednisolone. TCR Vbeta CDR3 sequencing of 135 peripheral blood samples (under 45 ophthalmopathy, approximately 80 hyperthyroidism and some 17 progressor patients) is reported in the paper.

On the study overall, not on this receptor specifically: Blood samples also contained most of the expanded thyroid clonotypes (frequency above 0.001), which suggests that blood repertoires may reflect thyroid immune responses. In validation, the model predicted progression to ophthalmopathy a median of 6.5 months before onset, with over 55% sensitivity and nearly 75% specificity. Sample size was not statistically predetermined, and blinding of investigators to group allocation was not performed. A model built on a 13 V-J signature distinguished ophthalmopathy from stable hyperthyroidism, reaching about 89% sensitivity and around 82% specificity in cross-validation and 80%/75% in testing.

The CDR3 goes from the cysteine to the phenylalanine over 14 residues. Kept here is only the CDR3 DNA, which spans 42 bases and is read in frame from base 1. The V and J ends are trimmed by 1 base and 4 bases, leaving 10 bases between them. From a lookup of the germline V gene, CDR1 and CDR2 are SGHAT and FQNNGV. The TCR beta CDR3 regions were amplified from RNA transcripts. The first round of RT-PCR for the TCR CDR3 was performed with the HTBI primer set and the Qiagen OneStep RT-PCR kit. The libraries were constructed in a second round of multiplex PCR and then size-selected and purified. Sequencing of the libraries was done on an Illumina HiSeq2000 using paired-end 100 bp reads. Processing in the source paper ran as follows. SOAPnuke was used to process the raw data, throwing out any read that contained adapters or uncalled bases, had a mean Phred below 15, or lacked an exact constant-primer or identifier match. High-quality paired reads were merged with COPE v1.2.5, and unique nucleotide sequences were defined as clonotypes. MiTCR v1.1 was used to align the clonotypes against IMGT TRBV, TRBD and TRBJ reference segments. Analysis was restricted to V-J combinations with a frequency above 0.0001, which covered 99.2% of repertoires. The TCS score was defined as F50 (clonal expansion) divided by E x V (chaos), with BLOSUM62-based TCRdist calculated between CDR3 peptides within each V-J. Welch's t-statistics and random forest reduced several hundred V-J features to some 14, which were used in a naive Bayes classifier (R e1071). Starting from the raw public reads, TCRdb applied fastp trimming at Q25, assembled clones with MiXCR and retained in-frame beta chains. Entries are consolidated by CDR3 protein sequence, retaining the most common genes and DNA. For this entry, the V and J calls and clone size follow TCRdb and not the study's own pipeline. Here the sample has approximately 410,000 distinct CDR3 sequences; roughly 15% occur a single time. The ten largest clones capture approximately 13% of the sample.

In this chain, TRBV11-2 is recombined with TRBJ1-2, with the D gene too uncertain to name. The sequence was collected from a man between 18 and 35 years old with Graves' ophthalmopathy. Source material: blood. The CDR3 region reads CASSLAAESYGYTF. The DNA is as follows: TGTGCCAGCAGCTTAGCGGCAGAGAGCTATGGCTACACCTTC.